Presented here are 12 T cell receptor beta chains from one specimen sequenced in a study of cytomegalovirus exposure and HLA in healthy donors. Primers included in the PCR were 60 Vbeta and 13 Jbeta primers. TCRdb's table, derived via immunoSEQ multiplex PCR, lists solely in-frame clones and lacks some. Counted here are about 98,000 clones, about three quarters occurring once; the ten biggest clones make up more than 7%. The sample taken for sequencing was PBMCs. Source of these receptors: a human donor in good health.

The chain links TRBV29-1 to TRBJ2-7, with 9 bases fitting TRBD2. Germline V lookup: CDR1 SQVTM, CDR2 ANQGSEA. V was clipped by 6 bases and J by 2 bases; unmatched bases: 8. This CDR3 region has 14 residues. The CDR3 protein is CSVIPSGATYEQYF. The CDR3 coding sequence is TGCAGCGTGATCCCTAGCGGGGCCACCTACGAGCAGTACTTC.

The V call is TRBV6-6, the J call TRBJ1-2; D remains unclear. Germline V CDR1 and CDR2: MNHNY, SVGAGI (reference sequence). The V and J ends lost 5 bases and 4 bases respectively, with 11 bases between them. This CDR3 comprises 13 residues. CDR3 sequence reads: CASSPDMLYGYTF. CDR3 sequence (DNA): TGTGCCAGCAGTCCCGACATGCTCTATGGCTACACCTTC.

The V gene is TRBV5-1, the J gene TRBJ2-3; no clear D gene. The germline CDR1 and CDR2 sequences are SGHRS and YFSETQ. The germline V and J ends were trimmed by 4 bases and 4 bases, with 7 bases remaining between them. The CDR3 is made up of 12 amino acids. In DNA, the CDR3 is TGCGCCAGCAGCATCCCCGCAGATACGCAGTATTTT. Translated: CASSIPADTQYF.

Worth noting for this clone: The sample has other DNA sequences that encode this CDR3 too. The rearrangement joins TRBV14 to TRBJ1-1; 9 bases map to TRBD1. Germline-derived CDR1 and CDR2 are SGHDN and FVKESK. The length of the CDR3 is 18 residues. With 1 base clipped from V and 5 bases from J, the junction kept 14 bases outside the gene matches. CDR3 protein: CASSQVSVRDRANTEAFF. In nucleotides, the CDR3 is TGTGCCAGCAGCCAAGTTAGTGTCCGGGACAGGGCGAATACTGAAGCTTTCTTT. Combining the CDR3 with reference TRBV14 and TRBJ1-1 gives the whole variable domain EAGVTQFPSHSVIEKGQTVTLRCDPISGHDNLYWYRRVMGKEIKFLLHFVKESKQDESGMPNNRFLAERTGGTYSTLKVQPAELEDSGVYFCASSQVSVRDRANTEAFFGQGTRLTVV.

J is TRBJ1-1 and V is TRBV10-3, with D unresolved. V lost 6 bases and J 2 bases, leaving 7 bases between the germline ends. The V gene's germline CDR1 is ENHRY and CDR2 SYGVKD. The CDR3 extends over 12 amino acids. This CDR3 reads CAISNFNTEAFF. In DNA form, the CDR3 reads TGTGCCATCAGCAATTTTAACACTGAAGCTTTCTTT.

J is TRBJ2-7 and V is TRBV5-1; the match to TRBD2 covers 8 bases. The CDR3 length is 15 residues. In germline, CDR1 is SGHRS, CDR2 YFSETQ. V shed 1 base, J shed 4 bases, and the junction held 7 bases outside the gene matches. Written as DNA, the CDR3 is TGCGCCAGCAGCTTGACTAGCGGACCCTCGTACGAGCAGTACTTC. Encoded protein: CASSLTSGPSYEQYF.

The rearrangement joins TRBV27 to TRBJ1-2; the D is unclear. V lost 2 bases and J 4 bases, leaving 11 bases between the germline ends. The CDR3 totals 14 residues. Germline-derived CDR1 and CDR2 are MNHEY and SMNVEV (reference sequence). CDR3 in amino acids: CASSLTKGGYGYTF. Written as DNA, the CDR3 is TGTGCCAGCAGTTTAACCAAAGGCGGCTATGGCTACACCTTC.

This chain uses TRBV30 with TRBJ2-7; TRBD2 is a possible D gene (5 bases). The CDR3 sequence is 12 residues long. Deletions cut 1 base from V and 3 bases from J, with 7 bases between. Germline-derived CDR1 and CDR2 are GTSNPN and SVGIG (reference sequence). CDR3 coding DNA: TGTGCCTGGAGTGCGGGAAACTACGAGCAGTACTTC. It encodes CAWSAGNYEQYF.

The V gene is TRBV7-2, the J gene TRBJ2-7, with 7 bases lining up with TRBD1. The V gene end was trimmed by 5 bases and the J gene end by 3 bases; junction bases not matched to a gene: 4. CDR1 is SGHTA and CDR2 is FQGNSA in the germline V gene. The CDR3 has 13 amino acids. In nucleotides, the CDR3 is TGTGCCAGCAGCCCGGGACAGAGCTACGAGCAGTACTTC. Amino acid sequence: CASSPGQSYEQYF.

The chain uses TRBV4-1 and TRBJ2-7, with TRBD2 matching 8 bases. J lost 5 bases, V lost 4 bases, and 4 bases had no gene match. CDR3 length equals 13 residues. Germline V gene lookup returns CDR1 MGHRA and CDR2 YSYEKL. The CDR3 DNA follows: TGCGCCAGCAGCCCGAAGACTAGCGACGAGCAGTACTTC. Translation: CASSPKTSDEQYF.

V is TRBV5-4 and J is TRBJ1-2, with 7 bases matching TRBD1. The CDR3 loop spans 14 amino acids. The V and J ends lost 4 bases and 4 bases, in that order; junction bases with no gene match: 7. Germline-derived CDR1 and CDR2 are SGHNT and YYREEE (reference sequence). This chain's CDR3 is CASSHDRASYGYTF. CDR3 bases: TGTGCCAGCAGCCATGACAGGGCTAGCTATGGCTACACCTTC.

The V and J genes are TRBV13 and TRBJ1-2; 8 positions match TRBD1. Losses at the gene ends were 0 bases for V and 3 bases for J; bases not matched to a gene: 9. The CDR3 covers 17 residues. Germline CDR1 and CDR2: PRHDT and FYEKMQ (reference sequence). This CDR3 reads CASSLGRQGAVHYGYTF. The CDR3 DNA sequence: TGTGCCAGCAGCTTAGGCCGGCAGGGGGCTGTTCACTATGGCTACACCTTC.